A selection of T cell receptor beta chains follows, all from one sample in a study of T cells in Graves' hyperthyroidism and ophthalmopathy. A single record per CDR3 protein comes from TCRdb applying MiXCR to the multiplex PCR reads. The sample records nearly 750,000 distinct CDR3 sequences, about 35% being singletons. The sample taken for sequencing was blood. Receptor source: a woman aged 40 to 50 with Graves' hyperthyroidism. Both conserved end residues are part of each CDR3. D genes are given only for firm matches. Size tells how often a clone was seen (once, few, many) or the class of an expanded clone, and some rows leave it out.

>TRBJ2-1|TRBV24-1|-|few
TGTGCCACCAGTGTGGGGTTGTACAATGAGCAGTTCTTC
CATSVGLYNEQFF
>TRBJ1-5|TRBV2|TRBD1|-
TGTGCCAGCAGTTACTCCGGGACAGCCTCTTATAGCAATCAGCCCCAGCATTTT
CASSYSGTASYSNQPQHF
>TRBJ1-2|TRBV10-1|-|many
TGCGCCAGCAGTCCGGGTCTCAACTATGGCTACACCTTC
CASSPGLNYGYTF
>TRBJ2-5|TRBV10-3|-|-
TGTGCCATCAAGACCCAGTACTTC
CAIKTQYF
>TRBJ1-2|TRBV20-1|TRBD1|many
TGCAGTGCTAGACGGGACAGTACTAACTATGGCTACACCTTC
CSARRDSTNYGYTF
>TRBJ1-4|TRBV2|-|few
TGTGCCAGCAGTGAAGCCCTTAGCCTTCGGGGTGTGAAGAGACACGAAAAACTGTTTTTT
CASSEALSLRGVKRHEKLFF
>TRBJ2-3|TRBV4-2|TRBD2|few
TGTGCCAGCAGCCTAACTAGCGGGGGGCTTACAGATACGCAGTATTTT
CASSLTSGGLTDTQYF
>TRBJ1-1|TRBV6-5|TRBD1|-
TGTGCCATACACTCTCCGGGACAGAAAACAGCTTTCTTT
CAIHSPGQKTAFF
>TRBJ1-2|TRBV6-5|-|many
TGTGCCAGCAGTTACTTGCAGAATAACTATGGCTACACCTTC
CASSYLQNNYGYTF
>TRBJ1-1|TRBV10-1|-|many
TGCGCCAGCAGTGAGTCCCAAGTGAACACTGAAGCTTTCTTT
CASSESQVNTEAFF
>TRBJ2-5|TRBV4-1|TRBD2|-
TGCGCCAGCAGCCAAGATCGGGCTAGCGGGAGAGTCGGGTCTCGGGAGACCCAGTACTTC
CASSQDRASGRVGSRETQYF
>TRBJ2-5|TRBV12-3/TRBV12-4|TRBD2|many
TGTGCCAGCATATGGACTAGCGGGGGGAGAGAGACCCAGTACTTC
CASIWTSGGRETQYF
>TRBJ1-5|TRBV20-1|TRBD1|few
TGCACAGGGACAGGGGGCTCGGGGCAGCCCCAGCATTTT
CTGTGGSGQPQHF
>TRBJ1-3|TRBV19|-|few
TGTGCCAGTAGCCTCAACGGACAGGGAAACACCATATATTTT
CASSLNGQGNTIYF
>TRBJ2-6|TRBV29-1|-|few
TGCAGCGTTGGAGCAGGGTATAATGGGGCCAACGTCCTGACTTTC
CSVGAGYNGANVLTF
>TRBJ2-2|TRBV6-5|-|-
TGTGCCGGCAGTTACTTCAGGTCTAACACCGGGGAGCTGTTTTTT
CAGSYFRSNTGELFF
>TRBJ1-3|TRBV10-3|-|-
TGTGCCATCAGTGATACCACGACAGGTGGAAACACCATATATTTT
CAISDTTTGGNTIYF
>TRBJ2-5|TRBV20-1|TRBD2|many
TGCAGTGCTAGAGATTCTAGCGGGGGAGCGGCCCAGTACTTC
CSARDSSGGAAQYF
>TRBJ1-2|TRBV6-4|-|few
TGTGCCAGCAGTGAGAGAGGCGGAGGAGGGGGCTACACCTTC
CASSERGGGGGYTF
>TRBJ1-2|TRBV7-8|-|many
TGTGCCAGCAGCTTATCTGGCGTTAACTATGGCTACACCTTC
CASSLSGVNYGYTF
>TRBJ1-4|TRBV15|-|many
TGTGCCACCAGCAGCAGGGACCCAGGGGAAGAAAAACTGTTTTTT
CATSSRDPGEEKLFF
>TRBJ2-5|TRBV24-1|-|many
TGTGCCACCAGTGGTTCCCCTGGACAAGACGCCTCAGAGACCCAGTACTTC
CATSGSPGQDASETQYF
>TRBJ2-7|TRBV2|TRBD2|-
TGTGCCAGCAGCCCTAGACTAGCGGGCTTCTACGAGCAGTACTTC
CASSPRLAGFYEQYF
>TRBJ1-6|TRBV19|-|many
TGTGCCAGTAGTACCGGCCTTGGGAACTCACCCCTCCACTTT
CASSTGLGNSPLHF
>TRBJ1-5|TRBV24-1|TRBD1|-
TGTGCCACCAGCAGGGGGGAAGAGACCCAGCATTTT
CATSRGEETQHF
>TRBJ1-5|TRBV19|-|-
TGTGCCAGTAGTATCATCCAGGGGCCAAATCAGCCCCAGCATTTT
CASSIIQGPNQPQHF